This TCR beta chain is drawn from a study of T cells in Graves' hyperthyroidism and ophthalmopathy. Study observations and caveats: The majority of expanded thyroid clonotypes above 0.001 also appeared in blood. The model predicted ophthalmopathy a median approximately 6.3 months before onset.

This clonotype has at least ten counts. No antigen is known for it. When ophthalmopathy did not progress within 18 months, Graves' hyperthyroidism was considered stable. Diagnosis of hyperthyroidism was new in patients aged 18 to 65, and its duration was under 2 months. CDR3 length: 16 residues. After removal of 0 bases from V and 7 bases from J, the junction contained 4 bases not matched to a gene. Germline V gene sequence: CDR1 LGHDT, CDR2 YNNKEL (reference sequence). The CDR3 regions of TCR beta were amplified from RNA transcripts. HTBI primers were employed in a first-round RT-PCR of the TCR CDR3. TCRdb ran MiXCR on the multiplex PCR reads and lists one entry per CDR3 protein. Of about 360,000 distinct CDR3 sequences listed, 13% were seen once; the top ten hold 9.2%.

Sequenced material: blood. The receptor was derived from a woman aged 18-35 years with Graves' hyperthyroidism. The rearrangement joins TRBV3-1 to TRBJ2-1, with 12 bases fitting TRBD1. As DNA, the CDR3 is TGTGCCAGCAGCCAAGATGTGGGACAGGGGGCGAATGAGCAGTTCTTC. Its translation is CASSQDVGQGANEQFF.